The clone carrying this TCR beta chain was seen ten or more times. CDR1 is ENHRY and CDR2 is SYGVKD in the germline V gene. With 10 bases clipped from V and 2 bases from J, the junction kept 6 bases outside the gene matches. This CDR3 has 14 amino acids. Per the original data handling: Estimated nucleated cell counts came from reference gene primer amplification. Assay: immunoSEQ multiplex PCR; the TCRdb copy retains only in-frame clones and omits some. For V, J and clone size, that table is used; D and trimming come from the DNA. The data contain 200,000 to 300,000 clones, around nine tenths of them singletons. Participants came from about two dozen US areas, aged roughly 18 to 89 years. These data come from a study of blood T cell repertoires in COVID-19. In the study overall: The samples span acute and convalescent COVID-19 from the United States, Italy and Spain.

The chain is built from TRBV10-3 and TRBJ2-3; TRBD2 aligns across 10 bases. The origin of this receptor is a woman under 30 who had recovered from COVID-19. The sequencing input was PBMCs or T cells enriched from blood (not recorded which). The CDR3 protein is CATRTSGFTDTQYF. The CDR3 nucleotides read TGTGCCACCAGGACTAGCGGATTCACAGATACGCAGTATTTT.